This T cell receptor beta chain emerged from a study of T-cell memory formation after mild COVID-19. Notes on the study in general: Cross-reactive memory apparently joined, as some responding clones appeared in pre-infection memory.

Remarks on this clonotype: The antigen is undetermined.

With constant-segment primers, 5'RACE yielded cDNA libraries of TCR alpha and TCR beta that carried sample barcodes and UMIs. TCRdb re-called the 5' RACE reads with MiXCR, one entry per CDR3 protein. The sample shows a few hundred thousand distinct CDR3 sequences, around 21% of them seen only once. Between the trimmed V and J ends, which lost 3 bases and 4 bases, there was a span of 9 bases. This CDR3 spans 14 amino acids. CDR1 SEHNR and CDR2 FQNEAQ come from the germline V gene (reference sequence). The TCR comes from an adult woman who had mild COVID-19 (a few samples of this study predate the infection). Cell type and time point are not known. The material sequenced was PBMCs or a T cell subset sorted from them (not recorded which). The genes are TRBV7-9 and TRBJ2-2, with a possible D match to TRBD1 (5 bases). This chain's CDR3 is CASSFRTITGELFF. In DNA form, the CDR3 reads TGTGCCAGCAGCTTCAGGACAATCACCGGGGAGCTGTTTTTT.